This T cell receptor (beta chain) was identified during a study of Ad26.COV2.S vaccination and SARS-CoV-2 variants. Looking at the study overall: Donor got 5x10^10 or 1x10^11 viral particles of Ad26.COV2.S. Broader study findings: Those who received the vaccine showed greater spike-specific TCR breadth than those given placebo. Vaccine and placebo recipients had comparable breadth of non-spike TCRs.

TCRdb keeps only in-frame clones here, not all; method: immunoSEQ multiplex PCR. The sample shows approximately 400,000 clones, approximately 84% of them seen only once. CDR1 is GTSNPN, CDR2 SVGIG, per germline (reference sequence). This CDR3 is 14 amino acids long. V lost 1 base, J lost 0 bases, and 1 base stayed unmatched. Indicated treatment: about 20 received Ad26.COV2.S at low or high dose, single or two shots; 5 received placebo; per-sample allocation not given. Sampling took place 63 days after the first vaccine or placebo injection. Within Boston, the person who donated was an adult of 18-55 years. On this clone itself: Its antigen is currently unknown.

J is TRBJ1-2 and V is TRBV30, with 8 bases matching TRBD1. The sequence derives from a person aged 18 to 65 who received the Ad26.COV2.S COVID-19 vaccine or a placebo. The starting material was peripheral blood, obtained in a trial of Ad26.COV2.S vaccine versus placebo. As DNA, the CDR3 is TGTGCCTGGAGTGGGGGACAGGCTAACTATGGCTACACCTTC. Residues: CAWSGGQANYGYTF.